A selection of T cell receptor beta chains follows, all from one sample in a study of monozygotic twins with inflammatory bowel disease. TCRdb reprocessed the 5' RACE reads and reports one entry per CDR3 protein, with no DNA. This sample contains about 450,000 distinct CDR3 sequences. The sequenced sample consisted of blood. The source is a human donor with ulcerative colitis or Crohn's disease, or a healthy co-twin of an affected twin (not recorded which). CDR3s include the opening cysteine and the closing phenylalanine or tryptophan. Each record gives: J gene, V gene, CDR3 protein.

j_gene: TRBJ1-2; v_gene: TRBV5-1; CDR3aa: CASRPDSNANYGYTF
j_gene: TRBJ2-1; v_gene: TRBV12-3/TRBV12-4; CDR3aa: CASTLGGGLEQFF
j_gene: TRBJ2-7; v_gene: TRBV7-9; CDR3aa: CASSKLDRAEQYF
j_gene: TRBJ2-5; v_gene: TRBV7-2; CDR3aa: CASSFGTGVETQYF
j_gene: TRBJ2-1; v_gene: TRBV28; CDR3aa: CASRPSGSNYNEQFF
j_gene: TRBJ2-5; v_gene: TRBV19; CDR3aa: CASRLGQGTETQYF
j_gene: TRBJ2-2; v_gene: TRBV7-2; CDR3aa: CASSLSPGAVTGELFF
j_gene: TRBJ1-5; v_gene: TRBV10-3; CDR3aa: CAISLRDSNQPQHF
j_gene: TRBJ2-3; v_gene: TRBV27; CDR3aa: CASRGITSTDTQYF
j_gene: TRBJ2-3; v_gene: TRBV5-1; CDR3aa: CASKESSSGGALDTQYF
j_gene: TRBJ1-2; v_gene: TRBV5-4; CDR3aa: CASSLANLANYGYTF
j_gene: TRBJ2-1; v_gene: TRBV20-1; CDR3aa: CSARDLGAGVDNEQFF
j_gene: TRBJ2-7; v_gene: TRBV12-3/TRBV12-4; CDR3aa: CASSKTGAASYEQYF
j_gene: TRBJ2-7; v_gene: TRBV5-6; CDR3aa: CASSFSTGDYLRYEQYF
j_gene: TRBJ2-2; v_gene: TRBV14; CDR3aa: CASSQWTGPNTGELFF
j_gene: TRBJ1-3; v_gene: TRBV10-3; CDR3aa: CAITSGRSGNTIYF
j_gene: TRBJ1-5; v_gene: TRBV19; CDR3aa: CASSIRGNQPQHF
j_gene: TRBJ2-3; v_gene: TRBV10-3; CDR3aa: CAISAGTGVIDTQYF
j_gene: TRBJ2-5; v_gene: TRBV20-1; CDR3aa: CSASPAVSQETQYF
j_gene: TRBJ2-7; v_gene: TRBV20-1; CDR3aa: CSARDQAYEQYF
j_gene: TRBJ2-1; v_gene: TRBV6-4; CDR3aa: CASSVQPFGGNEQFF
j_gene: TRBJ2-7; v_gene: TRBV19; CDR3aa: CASSPGSEQYF
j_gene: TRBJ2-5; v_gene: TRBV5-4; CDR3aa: CASSISGQGPQETQYF
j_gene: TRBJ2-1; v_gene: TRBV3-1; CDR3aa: CASSGRLGTYNEQFF
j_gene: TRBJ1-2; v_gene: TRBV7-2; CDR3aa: CASSPRAPEGYTF
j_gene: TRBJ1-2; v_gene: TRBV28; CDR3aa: CASSLGQSSYGYTF
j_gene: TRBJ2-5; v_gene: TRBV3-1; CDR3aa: CASSQETGVGETQYF
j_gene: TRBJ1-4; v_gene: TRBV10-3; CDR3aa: CAISESQQVHEKLFF
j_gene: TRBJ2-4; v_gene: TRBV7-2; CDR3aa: CASSLYLGSPENIQYF
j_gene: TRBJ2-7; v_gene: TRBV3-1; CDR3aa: CASSQGLAGRSSYEQYF
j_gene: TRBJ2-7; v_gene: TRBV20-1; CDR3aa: CSARDGRTASYEQYF
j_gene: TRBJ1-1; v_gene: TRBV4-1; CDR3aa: CASSQVSPGSNLDTEAFF
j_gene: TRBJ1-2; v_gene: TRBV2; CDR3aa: CASSTDRRLYGYTF
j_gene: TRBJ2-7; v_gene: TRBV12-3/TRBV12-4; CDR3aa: CASSSASIEQYF
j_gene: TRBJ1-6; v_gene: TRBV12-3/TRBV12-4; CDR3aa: CASSSGTGGNNSPLHF
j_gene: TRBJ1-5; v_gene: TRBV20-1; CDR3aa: CSVAQGQEPQHF
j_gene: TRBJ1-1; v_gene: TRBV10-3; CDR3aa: CAIRGLPGNTEAFF
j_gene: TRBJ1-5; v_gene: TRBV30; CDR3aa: CAWSVQGHGRNQPQHF
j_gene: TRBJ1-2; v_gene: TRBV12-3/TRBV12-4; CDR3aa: CASSFGDRGQSGYTF
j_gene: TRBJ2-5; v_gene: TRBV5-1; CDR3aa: CASSRGTPGQETQYF
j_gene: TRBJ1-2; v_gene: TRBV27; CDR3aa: CASRQTSGTGYGYTF
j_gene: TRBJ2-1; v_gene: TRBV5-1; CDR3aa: CASSLALAGGYEQFF
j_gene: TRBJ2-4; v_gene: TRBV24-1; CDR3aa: CATTQGPKNIQYF
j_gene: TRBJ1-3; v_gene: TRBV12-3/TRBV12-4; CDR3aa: CASSSGASGNTIYF
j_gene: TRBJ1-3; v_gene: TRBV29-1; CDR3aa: CSVEGSGHTIYF
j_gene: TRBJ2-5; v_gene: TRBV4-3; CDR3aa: CASSQVEGTGVETQYF
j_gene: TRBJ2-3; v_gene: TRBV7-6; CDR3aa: CASSFRTSGVADTQYF
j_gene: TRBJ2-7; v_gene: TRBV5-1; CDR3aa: CASSLMPGTGGGYEQYF